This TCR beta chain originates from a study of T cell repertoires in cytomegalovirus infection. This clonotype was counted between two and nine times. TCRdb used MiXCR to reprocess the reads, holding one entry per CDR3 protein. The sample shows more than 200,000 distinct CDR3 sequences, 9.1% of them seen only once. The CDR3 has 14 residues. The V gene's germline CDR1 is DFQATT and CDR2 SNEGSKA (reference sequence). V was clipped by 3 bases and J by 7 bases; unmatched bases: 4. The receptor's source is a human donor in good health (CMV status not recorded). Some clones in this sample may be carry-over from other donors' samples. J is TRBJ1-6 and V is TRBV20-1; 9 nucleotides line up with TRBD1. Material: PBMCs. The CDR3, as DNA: TGCAGTGCTAGGCCGGGACAGGGCAATTCACCCCTCCACTTT. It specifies CSARPGQGNSPLHF.